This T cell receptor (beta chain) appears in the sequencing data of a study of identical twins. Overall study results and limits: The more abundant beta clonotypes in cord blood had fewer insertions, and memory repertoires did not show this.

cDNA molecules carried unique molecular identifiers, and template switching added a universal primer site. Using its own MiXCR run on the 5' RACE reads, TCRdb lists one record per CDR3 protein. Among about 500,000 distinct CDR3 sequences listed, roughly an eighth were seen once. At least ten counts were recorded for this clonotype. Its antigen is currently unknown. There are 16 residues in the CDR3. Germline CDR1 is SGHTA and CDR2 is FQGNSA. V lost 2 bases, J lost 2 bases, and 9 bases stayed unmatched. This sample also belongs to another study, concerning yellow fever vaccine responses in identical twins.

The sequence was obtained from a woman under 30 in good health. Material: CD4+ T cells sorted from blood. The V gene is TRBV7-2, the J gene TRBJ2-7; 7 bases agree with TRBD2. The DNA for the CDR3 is TGTGCCAGCAGCTTAAGGTTTAGCGGGCAGACCTACGAGCAGTACTTC. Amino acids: CASSLRFSGQTYEQYF.